These 19 T cell receptor beta chains came from one sample sequenced in a study of shared clonotypes between healthy human individuals. TCRdb keeps only in-frame clones here, not all; method: immunoSEQ multiplex PCR. Here the sample spans 2 million to 2.5 million clones, under 97% being singletons. Material for sequencing was naive CD4+ T cells sorted from blood. The subset was: CD45RA+ positively selected. These receptors were obtained from a man aged 18 to 30 in good health.

The rearrangement uses TRBV2 and TRBJ2-1; D is unclear. The CDR3 totals 11 residues. Trimming removed 3 bases at V and 6 bases at J, with 3 bases between. Germline assignment: CDR1 SNHLY and CDR2 FYNNEI. In DNA form, the CDR3 reads TGTGCCAGCAGTGACGCCAATGAGCAGTTCTTC. It encodes CASSDANEQFF.

CDR3 in amino acids: CASRTGGGYGYTF. The CDR3 DNA follows: TGTGCCAGCAGAACGGGGGGCGGCTATGGCTACACCTTC. The gene calls are TRBV6-5 and TRBJ1-2; perhaps TRBD1 as D (6 bases). V dropped 6 bases and J dropped 4 bases, with 12 bases sitting between them. This CDR3 has 13 residues. Germline V lookup: CDR1 MNHEY, CDR2 SVGAGI.

The chain joins TRBV7-8 to TRBJ2-1; D call uncertain. The V and J ends lost 1 base and 13 bases respectively, with 8 bases between them. The CDR3 is 11 amino acids. From germline, CDR1 is SGHVS and CDR2 FQNEAQ. The CDR3 nucleotides read TGTGCCAGCAGCTTAGAAGTGACTCAGTTCTTC. This gives the protein CASSLEVTQFF.

The J gene is TRBJ1-1, the V gene TRBV6-4; D uncertain. Germline V gene data show CDR1 as MRHNA and CDR2 as SNTAGT. Between the trimmed V and J ends, which lost 6 bases and 11 bases, there was a span of 16 bases. The CDR3 contains 12 residues. CDR3 in DNA: TGTGCCAGCAGGTTCTTGATACATGTGGCTTTCTTT. It translates to CASRFLIHVAFF.

V usage is TRBV7-9 and J usage is TRBJ2-7; tentative D call: TRBD1 (6 bases). The CDR3 totals 14 residues. CDR1 is SEHNR and CDR2 is FQNEAQ in the germline V gene (reference sequence). V lost 5 bases and J lost 2, with 13 bases in between. The CDR3 is CASSRMTGPYEQYF. Written as DNA, the CDR3 is TGTGCCAGCAGCCGAATGACAGGCCCCTACGAGCAGTACTTC. The full variable domain, completed using reference TRBV7-9 and TRBJ2-7, is DTGVSQNPRHKITKRGQNVTFRCDPISEHNRLYWYRQTLGQGPEFLTYFQNEAQLEKSRLLSDRFSAERPKGSFSTLEIQRTEQGDSAMYLCASSRMTGPYEQYFGPGTRLTVT.

The J gene is TRBJ2-3, the V gene TRBV5-4, with 9 bases lining up with TRBD2. Germline V gene data show CDR1 as SGHNT and CDR2 as YYREEE (reference sequence). The V and J ends lost 4 bases and 3 bases, in that order; junction bases with no gene match: 6. The CDR3 runs to 15 residues. CDR3 in amino acids: CASSSRAGGTDTQYF. The CDR3 coding sequence is TGTGCCAGCAGCAGCAGGGCGGGAGGGACAGATACGCAGTATTTT.

The gene calls are TRBV11-2 and TRBJ2-7, with TRBD1 matching 11 bases. The length of the CDR3 is 17 residues. Unmatched junction bases numbered 8, after V lost 1 base and J lost 3 bases. Germline CDR1 is SGHAT and CDR2 is FQNNGV. CDR3 region: CASSLVKGDRGYYEQYF. CDR3 nucleotides: TGTGCCAGCAGCTTAGTAAAGGGGGACAGGGGGTACTACGAGCAGTACTTC.

The chain has TRBV5-1 and TRBJ2-3, with no clear D. Looked up from germline, CDR1 is SGHRS and CDR2 is YFSETQ. Trimming took off 0 bases at V and 10 bases at J, with 9 bases between the two ends. The CDR3 has 12 residues. CDR3 amino acids: CASSLAGDSQYF. The CDR3 DNA reads as TGCGCCAGCAGCTTGGCCGGTGACTCGCAGTATTTT.

DNA for the CDR3: TGTGCCAGCTCACTCAGGGGACAGGGGGTCGGTGAGACCCAGTACTTC. Translating it yields CASSLRGQGVGETQYF. The V and J genes are TRBV18 and TRBJ2-5, with TRBD1 matching over 11 bases. Germline CDR1 is KGHSH and CDR2 is LQKENI. The CDR3 has 16 residues. V trimming: 4 bases; J trimming: 5 bases; junction bases outside the gene matches: 9.

The rearrangement links TRBV12-2 to TRBJ2-1; the listed D gene, TRBD2, was not tested against the DNA. TRBV12-2 represents a pseudogene. The CDR3 runs to 16 residues. The CDR3 reads CASRQVREKAYNEQFF. As DNA, the CDR3 is TGTGCAAGTCGCCAAGTGAGGGAAAAGGCCTACAATGAGCAGTTCTTC.

The chain has TRBV28 and TRBJ1-6; 11 bases are a match to TRBD1. Germline CDR1 is MDHEN and CDR2 is SYDVKM. The V segment lost 6 bases and the J segment 8 bases; nucleotides outside the gene matches: 6. This CDR3 spans 15 amino acids. The CDR3 region has the DNA TGTGCCAGCAGCAGGACAGGGGGCGTCTATTCACCCCTCCACTTT. Its translation: CASSRTGGVYSPLHF.

Here the CDR3 DNA reads TGTGCCATCAGTGATCGGGTAGGGGTCAACTCACCCCTCCACTTT. Translated: CAISDRVGVNSPLHF. The chain recombines TRBV10-3 with TRBJ1-6; maybe TRBD1 (5 bases). Trimming pared 3 bases from V and 10 bases from J, leaving 16 bases between. The CDR3 loop spans 15 amino acids. Germline CDR1 and CDR2: ENHRY and SYGVKD.

This chain uses TRBV5-5 with TRBJ1-2; D is uncertain. V lost 0 bases to trimming and J lost 3 bases, with 6 bases between them. The CDR3 contains 13 residues. Germline CDR1 is SGHKS and CDR2 is YYEKEE (reference sequence). CDR3 protein: CASSLATDYGYTF. The CDR3 DNA is TGTGCCAGCAGCTTGGCCACAGACTATGGCTACACCTTC.

The chain uses TRBV10-3 and TRBJ2-7; 9 bases map to TRBD2. The CDR3 spans 15 residues. The V gene's germline CDR1 is ENHRY and CDR2 SYGVKD. Trimming at V came to 6 bases and at J to 6 bases, leaving 12 bases not matched to a gene. DNA for the CDR3: TGTGCCATCAGCCCCTCGGGGGCGGGGGGGCTCGAGCAGTACTTC. It translates to CAISPSGAGGLEQYF.

The rearrangement joins TRBV11-3 to TRBJ2-1, with 7 bases matching TRBD2. Germline CDR1 SGHNT, CDR2 YENEEA. The CDR3 is made up of 18 amino acids. After removal of 5 bases from V and 2 bases from J, the junction contained 15 bases not matched to a gene. CDR3 loop: CASSPHWGSGQTYNEQFF. CDR3 DNA sequence: TGTGCCAGCAGCCCCCATTGGGGTAGCGGGCAAACCTACAATGAGCAGTTCTTC.

The gene calls are TRBV7-9 and TRBJ1-5, with unresolved D. The V end was cut by 3 bases, the J end by 0 bases, with 6 bases between. The CDR3 length is 14 residues. The germline gives CDR1 SEHNR, CDR2 FQNEAQ (reference sequence). The CDR3 protein is CASSFQNSNQPQHF. DNA for the CDR3: TGTGCCAGCAGCTTTCAGAATAGCAATCAGCCCCAGCATTTT.

The DNA for the CDR3 is TGTGCCAGCAGCGACAGGGTTAACACTGAAGCTTTCTTT. Its translation is CASSDRVNTEAFF. The chain carries TRBV7-9 and TRBJ1-1; TRBD1 matches at 7 bases. This CDR3 has 13 amino acids. CDR1 is SEHNR, CDR2 FQNEAQ, per germline (reference sequence). V trimming: 5 bases; J trimming: 2 bases; junction bases outside the gene matches: 2.

V usage is TRBV5-1 and J usage is TRBJ1-2, with 7 bases lining up with TRBD1. The V and J ends lost 0 bases and 7 bases, in that order; junction bases with no gene match: 6. Germline lookup yields CDR1 SGHRS and CDR2 YFSETQ. The length of the CDR3 is 14 residues. CDR3 protein: CASSLGQGGFGYTF. As DNA, the CDR3 is TGCGCCAGCAGCTTGGGACAGGGCGGGTTTGGCTACACCTTC.

Remarks on this clone: Different DNA sequences within this sample yield the same CDR3. V gene TRBV5-4 combines with J gene TRBJ2-7; no clear D gene. Germline V lookup: CDR1 SGHNT, CDR2 YYREEE (reference sequence). This CDR3 has 12 amino acids. Trimming removed 0 bases from V and 2 bases from J, with 3 bases in between. The CDR3 region has the DNA TGTGCCAGCAGCTTGGATACCTACGAGCAGTACTTC. Encoded protein: CASSLDTYEQYF.